This T cell receptor (beta chain) originates from a study of T-cell memory formation after mild COVID-19. Study results and limitations: Some responding clones appeared in pre-infection memory, suggesting cross-reactive memory joined. Clones contracting day 15 to 85 were balanced CD4/CD8; later expanders leaned CD4+. Contracting clones localized mainly to CM and EM when CD4+ and mainly to EMRA when CD8+.

This clonotype was counted a few times. Its target is not known. V gave up 5 bases and J gave up 4 bases, with 16 bases separating them. This CDR3 contains 14 residues. The germline V gene has CDR1 DFQATT and CDR2 SNEGSKA (reference sequence). The TCR alpha and TCR beta cDNA libraries, bearing sample barcodes and UMIs, were generated by 5'RACE using constant-segment primers. One entry per CDR3 protein results from TCRdb running MiXCR on the 5' RACE reads. The data show a few hundred thousand distinct CDR3 sequences, under 20% seen once. The chain carries TRBV20-1 and TRBJ2-3, with D maybe TRBD1 (6 bases). Sequencing input: PBMCs or a T cell subset sorted from them (not recorded which). The sequence derives from a man younger than 35 who had mild COVID-19 (a few samples of this study predate the infection). Cell type and time point are not known. This chain's CDR3 is CSAQPGAHPDTQYF. In nucleotides, the CDR3 is TGCAGTGCTCAACCAGGGGCGCATCCAGATACGCAGTATTTT.